This record covers a single TCR beta chain. What it binds is not known. This record comes from a study of T cell repertoires in cytomegalovirus infection. Study overall: Public TCR beta signature analysis indicated the presence of both CMV infection and matching HLA type.

TCRdb processed the reads anew with MiXCR; each CDR3 protein has one entry. The table shows 900,000 to 950,000 distinct CDR3 sequences, with 30% to 40% occurring only once. Study observations and caveats: There were HLA-C-restricted CMV-specific TCR beta clonotypes dominating the ex vivo response. Of the TCR beta families, the public ones yielded a cumulative frequency that identified carriers of CMV plus the relevant HLA.

The sequencing here drew on cultured CD8+ T cells from PBMCs, taken from culture after CMV antigen stimulation. This clonotype was sampled from a human donor in good health (CMV status not recorded). Some clones in this sample may be carry-over from other donors' samples.

The CDR3: CASSLNGTGTRATEAFF. The CDR3, as DNA: TGCGCCAGCAGCTTGAACGGCACAGGGACGCGGGCCACTGAAGCTTTCTTT. The chain has TRBV5-1 and TRBJ1-1, with D tentatively TRBD1 (6 bases). Germline CDR1 is SGHRS and CDR2 is YFSETQ. Trimming took off 1 base at V and 4 bases at J, with 20 bases between the two ends. The CDR3 has 17 amino acids.